The subject of this entry is one T cell receptor beta chain. The data derive from a study of blood T cell repertoires in COVID-19. Study at large: There were acute and convalescent COVID-19 samples, and they came from the United States, Italy and Spain.

The CDR3 length is 16 residues. Looked up from germline, CDR1 is MDHEN and CDR2 is SYDVKM. Germline trimming cut 5 bases from V and 7 bases from J; bases unmatched to any gene: 9. TCRdb's table, derived via immunoSEQ multiplex PCR, lists solely in-frame clones and lacks some. The sample contains roughly 200,000 clones, around 89% of which appear only once. The chain couples TRBV28 to TRBJ2-3; 13 bases align to TRBD2. The source is an older man with acute or convalescent COVID-19. Sequencing used peripheral blood. As DNA, the CDR3 is TGTGCCAGCAGTCTCTGGACTAGCGGGAGTGGAAATACGCAGTATTTT. This translates into CASSLWTSGSGNTQYF.